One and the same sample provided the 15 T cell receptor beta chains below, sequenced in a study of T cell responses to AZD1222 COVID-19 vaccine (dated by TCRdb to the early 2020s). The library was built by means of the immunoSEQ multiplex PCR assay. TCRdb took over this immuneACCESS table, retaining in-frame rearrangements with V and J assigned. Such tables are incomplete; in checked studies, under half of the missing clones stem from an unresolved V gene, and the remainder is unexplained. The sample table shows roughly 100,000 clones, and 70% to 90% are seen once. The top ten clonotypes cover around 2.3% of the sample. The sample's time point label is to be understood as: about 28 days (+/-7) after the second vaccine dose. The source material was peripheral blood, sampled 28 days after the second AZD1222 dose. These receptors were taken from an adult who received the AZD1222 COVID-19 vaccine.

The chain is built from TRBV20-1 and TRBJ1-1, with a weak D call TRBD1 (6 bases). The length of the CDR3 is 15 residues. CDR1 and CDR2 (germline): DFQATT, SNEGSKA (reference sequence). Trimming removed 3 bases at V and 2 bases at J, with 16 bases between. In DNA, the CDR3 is TGCAGTGCTAGTGCTCCGGGACAATTTAACACTGAAGCTTTCTTT. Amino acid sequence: CSASAPGQFNTEAFF.

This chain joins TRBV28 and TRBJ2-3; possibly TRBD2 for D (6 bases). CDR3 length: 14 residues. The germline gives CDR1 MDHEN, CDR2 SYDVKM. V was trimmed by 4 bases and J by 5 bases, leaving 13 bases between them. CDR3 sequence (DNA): TGTGCCAGCAGTTCGACGGCGGGGCAAGATACGCAGTATTTT. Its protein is CASSSTAGQDTQYF.

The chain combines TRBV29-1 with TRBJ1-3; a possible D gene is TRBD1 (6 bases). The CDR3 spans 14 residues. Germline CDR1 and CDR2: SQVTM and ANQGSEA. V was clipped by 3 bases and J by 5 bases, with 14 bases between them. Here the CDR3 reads CSVDQSGQRNTIYF. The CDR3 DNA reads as TGCAGCGTTGATCAATCAGGACAGAGAAACACCATATATTTT.

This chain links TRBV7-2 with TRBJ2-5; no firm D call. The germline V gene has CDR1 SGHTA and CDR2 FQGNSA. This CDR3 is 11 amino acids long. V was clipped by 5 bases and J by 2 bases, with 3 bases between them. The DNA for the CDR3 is TGTGCCAGCAGCGATCAAGAGACCCAGTACTTC. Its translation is CASSDQETQYF.

CDR3: CASSVRVGGSNQPQHF. The CDR3, as DNA: TGTGCCAGCAGTGTTCGTGTCGGAGGCAGCAATCAGCCCCAGCATTTT. This chain joins TRBV6-1 and TRBJ1-5, with no clear D. In germline, CDR1 is MNHNS, CDR2 SASEGT. The CDR3 spans 16 residues. V lost 4 bases and J lost 1, with 14 bases in between.

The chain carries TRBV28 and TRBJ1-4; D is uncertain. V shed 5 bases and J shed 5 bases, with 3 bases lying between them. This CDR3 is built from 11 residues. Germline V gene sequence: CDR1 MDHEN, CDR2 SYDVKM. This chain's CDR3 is CASSLNEKLFF. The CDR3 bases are TGTGCCAGCAGTCTAAATGAAAAACTGTTTTTT.

The DNA for the CDR3 is TGTGCCAGCAGCTTGAATGTGCCGGGACAGGGGATTGGGTATGGCTACACCTTC. It is translated as CASSLNVPGQGIGYGYTF. The rearrangement links TRBV7-2 to TRBJ1-2; the match to TRBD1 covers 10 bases. The ends lost 3 bases at V and 5 bases at J; junction bases unmatched: 15. The CDR3 contains 18 residues. Germline lookup yields CDR1 SGHTA and CDR2 FQGNSA.

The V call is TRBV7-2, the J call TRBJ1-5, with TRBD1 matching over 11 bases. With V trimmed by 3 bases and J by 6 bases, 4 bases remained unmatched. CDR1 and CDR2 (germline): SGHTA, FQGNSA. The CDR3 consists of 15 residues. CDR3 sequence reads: CASSLTGTGGQPQHF. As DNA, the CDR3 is TGTGCCAGCAGCTTGACCGGGACAGGGGGTCAGCCCCAGCATTTT. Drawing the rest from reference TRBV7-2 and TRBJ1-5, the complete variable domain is GAGVSQSPSNKVTEKGKDVELRCDPISGHTALYWYRQSLGQGLEFLIYFQGNSAPDKSGLPSDRFSAERTGGSVSTLTIQRTQQEDSAVYLCASSLTGTGGQPQHFGDGTRLSIL.

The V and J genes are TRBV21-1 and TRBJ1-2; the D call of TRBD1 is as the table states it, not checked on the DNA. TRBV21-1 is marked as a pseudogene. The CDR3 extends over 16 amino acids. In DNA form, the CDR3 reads TGTGCCAGCAGCAAAGGGGGACAGGGAATTAACTATGGCTACACCTTC. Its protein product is CASSKGGQGINYGYTF.

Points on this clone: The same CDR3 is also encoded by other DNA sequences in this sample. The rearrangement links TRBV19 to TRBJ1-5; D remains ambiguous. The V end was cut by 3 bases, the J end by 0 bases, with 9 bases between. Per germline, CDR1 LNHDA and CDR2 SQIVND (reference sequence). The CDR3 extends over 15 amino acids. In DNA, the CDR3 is TGTGCCAGTAGTATTAAGAGTTATAGCAATCAGCCCCAGCATTTT. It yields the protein CASSIKSYSNQPQHF.

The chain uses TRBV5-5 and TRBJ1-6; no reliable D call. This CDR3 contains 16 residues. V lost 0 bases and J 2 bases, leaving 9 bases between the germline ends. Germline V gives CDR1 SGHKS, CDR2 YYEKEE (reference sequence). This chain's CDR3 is CASSLGAGTYNSPLHF. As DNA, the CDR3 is TGTGCCAGCAGCTTGGGGGCGGGGACCTATAATTCACCCCTCCACTTT.

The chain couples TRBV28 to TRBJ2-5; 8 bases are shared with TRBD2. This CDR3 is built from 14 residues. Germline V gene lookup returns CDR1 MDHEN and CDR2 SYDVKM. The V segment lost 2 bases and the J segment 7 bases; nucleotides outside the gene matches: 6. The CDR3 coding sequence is TGTGCCAGCAGTTTACGACTAGCGCTGCTGACCCAGTACTTC. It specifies CASSLRLALLTQYF.

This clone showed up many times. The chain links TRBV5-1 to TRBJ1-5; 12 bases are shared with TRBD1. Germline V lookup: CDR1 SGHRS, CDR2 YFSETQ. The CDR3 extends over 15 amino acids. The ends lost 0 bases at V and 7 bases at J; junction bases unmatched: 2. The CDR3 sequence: CASSLAGQGAQPQHF. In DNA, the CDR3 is TGCGCCAGCAGCTTGGCGGGACAGGGGGCCCAGCCCCAGCATTTT.

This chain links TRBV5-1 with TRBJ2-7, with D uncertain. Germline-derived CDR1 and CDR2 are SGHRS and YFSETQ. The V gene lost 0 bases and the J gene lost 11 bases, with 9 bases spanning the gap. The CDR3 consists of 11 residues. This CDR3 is CASSLAGREYF. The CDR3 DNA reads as TGCGCCAGCAGCTTGGCCGGAAGGGAGTACTTC.

CDR3 DNA: TGTGCCAGCAGCTTGAAGAACTACGAGCAGTACTTC. This gives the protein CASSLKNYEQYF. The chain couples TRBV5-5 to TRBJ2-7; D remains ambiguous. Per the germline V gene, CDR1 is SGHKS and CDR2 is YYEKEE (reference sequence). Trimming took 1 base from V and 3 from J, leaving 5 bases between them. The CDR3 loop spans 12 amino acids.